This T cell receptor (beta chain) was obtained from a study of cytomegalovirus exposure and HLA in healthy donors. General study points: CMV serostatus was the only immune exposure information that was available. Later analysis suggested most CMV-associated TCR beta chains were HLA-restricted. Analysis was performed later, and it showed HLA-associated TCR beta chains to be more clonally expanded than equally common others.

Concerning this clone itself: Its antigen is currently unknown.

The PCR contained 60 Vbeta and 13 Jbeta primers. Here immunoSEQ multiplex PCR was the method, and the copy in TCRdb shows in-frame clones only, minus some. Of under 200,000 clones listed, over 65% are singletons. Sequencing input: PBMCs. This clonotype was obtained from a man between 60 and 70 years old in good health and CMV-seronegative.

This chain's CDR3 is CASTQGAFGEQYF. CDR3 DNA sequence: TGTGCCAGCACACAGGGGGCTTTTGGCGAGCAGTACTTC. The chain employs TRBV6-1 and TRBJ2-5; 9 bases are a match to TRBD1. TRBJ2-7 matches the DNA end more closely, so the J call is doubtful. Germline values: CDR1 MNHNS, CDR2 SASEGT. This CDR3 has 13 amino acids.